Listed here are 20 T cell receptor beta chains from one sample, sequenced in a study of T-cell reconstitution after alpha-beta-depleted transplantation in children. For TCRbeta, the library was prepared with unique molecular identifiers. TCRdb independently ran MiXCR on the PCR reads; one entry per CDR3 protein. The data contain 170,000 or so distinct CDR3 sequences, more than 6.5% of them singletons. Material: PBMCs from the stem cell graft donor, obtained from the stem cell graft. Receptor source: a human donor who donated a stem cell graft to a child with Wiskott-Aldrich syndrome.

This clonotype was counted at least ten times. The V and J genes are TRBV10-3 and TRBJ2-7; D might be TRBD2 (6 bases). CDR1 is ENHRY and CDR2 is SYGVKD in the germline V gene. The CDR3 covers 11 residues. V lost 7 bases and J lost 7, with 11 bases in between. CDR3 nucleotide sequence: TGTGCCATCACCGGGGCGGGGGAGCAGTACTTC. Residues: CAITGAGEQYF.

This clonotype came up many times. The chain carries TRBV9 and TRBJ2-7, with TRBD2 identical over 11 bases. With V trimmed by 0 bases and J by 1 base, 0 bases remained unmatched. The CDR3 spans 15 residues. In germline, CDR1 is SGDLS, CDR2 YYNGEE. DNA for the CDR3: TGTGCCAGCAGCGTAGGACTAGCGGGATCCTACGAGCAGTACTTC. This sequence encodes CASSVGLAGSYEQYF.

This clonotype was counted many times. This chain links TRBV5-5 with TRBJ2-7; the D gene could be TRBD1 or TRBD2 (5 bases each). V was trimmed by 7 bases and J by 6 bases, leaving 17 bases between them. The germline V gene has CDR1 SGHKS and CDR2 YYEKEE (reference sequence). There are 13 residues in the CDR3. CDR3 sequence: CASCPRGDSEQYF. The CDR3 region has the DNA TGTGCCAGCTGCCCTAGAGGGGATTCCGAGCAGTACTTC.

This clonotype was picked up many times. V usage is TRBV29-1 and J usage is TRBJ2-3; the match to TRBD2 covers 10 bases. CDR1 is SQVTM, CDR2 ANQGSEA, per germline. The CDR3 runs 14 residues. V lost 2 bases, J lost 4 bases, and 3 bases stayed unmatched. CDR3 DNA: TGCAGCGTTGAACCAGCGGGAGGGGCAGATACGCAGTATTTT. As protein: CSVEPAGGADTQYF.

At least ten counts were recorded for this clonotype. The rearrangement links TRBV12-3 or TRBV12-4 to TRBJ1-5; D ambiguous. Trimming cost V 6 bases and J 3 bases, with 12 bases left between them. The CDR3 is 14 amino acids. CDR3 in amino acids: CASSPEGPNQPQHF. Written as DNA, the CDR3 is TGTGCCAGCAGCCCCGAGGGTCCCAATCAGCCCCAGCATTTT.

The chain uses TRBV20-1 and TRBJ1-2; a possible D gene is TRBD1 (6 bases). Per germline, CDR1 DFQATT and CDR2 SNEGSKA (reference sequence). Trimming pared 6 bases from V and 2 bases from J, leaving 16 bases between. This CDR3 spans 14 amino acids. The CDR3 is CSATFGDTNYGYTF. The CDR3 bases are TGCAGTGCAACCTTCGGGGACACAAACTATGGCTACACCTTC.

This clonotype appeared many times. CDR3 loop: CASSLGGTGIYEQYF. CDR3 bases: TGCGCCAGCAGCTTGGGGGGGACAGGGATCTACGAGCAGTACTTC. The J gene is TRBJ2-7, the V gene TRBV5-1, with 9 bases identical to TRBD1. The CDR3 extends over 15 amino acids. V shed 0 bases and J 3 bases; nucleotides not matched to a gene: 4. Germline CDR1 reads SGHRS; CDR2 reads YFSETQ. Supplemented by reference TRBV5-1 and TRBJ2-7, the full variable domain reads KAGVTQTPRYLIKTRGQQVTLSCSPISGHRSVSWYQQTPGQGLQFLFEYFSETQRNKGNFPGRFSGRQFSNSRSEMNVSTLELGDSALYLCASSLGGTGIYEQYFGPGTRLTVT.

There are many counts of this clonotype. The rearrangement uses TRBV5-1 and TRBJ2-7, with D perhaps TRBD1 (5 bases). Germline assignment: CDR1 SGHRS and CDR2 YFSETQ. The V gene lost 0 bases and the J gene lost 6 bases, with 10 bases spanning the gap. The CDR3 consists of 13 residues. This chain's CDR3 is CASSLVGAGEQYF. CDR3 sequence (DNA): TGCGCCAGCAGCTTGGTAGGGGCAGGCGAGCAGTACTTC. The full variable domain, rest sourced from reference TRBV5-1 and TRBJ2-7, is KAGVTQTPRYLIKTRGQQVTLSCSPISGHRSVSWYQQTPGQGLQFLFEYFSETQRNKGNFPGRFSGRQFSNSRSEMNVSTLELGDSALYLCASSLVGAGEQYFGPGTRLTVT.

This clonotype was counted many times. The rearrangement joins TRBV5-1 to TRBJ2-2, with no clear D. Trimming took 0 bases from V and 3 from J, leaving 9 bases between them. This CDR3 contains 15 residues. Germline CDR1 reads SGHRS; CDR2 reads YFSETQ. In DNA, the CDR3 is TGCGCCAGCAGCTTGGCCGGGCCCCACACCGGGGAGCTGTTTTTT. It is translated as CASSLAGPHTGELFF.

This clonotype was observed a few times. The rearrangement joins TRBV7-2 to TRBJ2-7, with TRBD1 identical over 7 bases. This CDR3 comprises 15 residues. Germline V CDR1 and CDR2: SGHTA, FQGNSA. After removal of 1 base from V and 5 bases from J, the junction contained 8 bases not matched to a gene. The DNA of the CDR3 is TGTGCCAGCAGCTTAGTGAGGGGGCGCGTCGACGAGCAGTACTTC. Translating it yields CASSLVRGRVDEQYF.

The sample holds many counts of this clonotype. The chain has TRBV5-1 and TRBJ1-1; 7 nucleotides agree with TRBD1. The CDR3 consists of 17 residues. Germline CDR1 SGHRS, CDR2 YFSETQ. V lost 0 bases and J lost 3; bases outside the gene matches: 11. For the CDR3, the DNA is TGCGCCAGCAGCTTGGCTAAGGGGGCGAAGGGGTACACTGAAGCTTTCTTT. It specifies CASSLAKGAKGYTEAFF.

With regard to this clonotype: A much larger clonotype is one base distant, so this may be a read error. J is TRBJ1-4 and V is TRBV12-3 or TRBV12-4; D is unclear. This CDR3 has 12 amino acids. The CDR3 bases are TGTACCAGCAGTCTGTTTTTGGAAAAACTGTTTTTT. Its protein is CTSSLFLEKLFF.

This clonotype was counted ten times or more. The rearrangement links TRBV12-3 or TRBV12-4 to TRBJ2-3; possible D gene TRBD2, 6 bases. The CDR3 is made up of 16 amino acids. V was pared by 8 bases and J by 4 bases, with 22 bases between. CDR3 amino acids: CASGLWGGVDPDTQYF. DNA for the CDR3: TGTGCCAGCGGATTATGGGGCGGGGTTGATCCAGATACGCAGTATTTT.

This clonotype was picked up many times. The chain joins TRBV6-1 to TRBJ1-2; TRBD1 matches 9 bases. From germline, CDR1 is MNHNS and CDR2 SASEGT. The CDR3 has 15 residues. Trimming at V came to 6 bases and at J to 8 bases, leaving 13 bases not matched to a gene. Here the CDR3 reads CASRRRLTGGVGYTF. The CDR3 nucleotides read TGTGCCAGCAGAAGAAGGCTGACAGGGGGAGTGGGCTACACCTTC.

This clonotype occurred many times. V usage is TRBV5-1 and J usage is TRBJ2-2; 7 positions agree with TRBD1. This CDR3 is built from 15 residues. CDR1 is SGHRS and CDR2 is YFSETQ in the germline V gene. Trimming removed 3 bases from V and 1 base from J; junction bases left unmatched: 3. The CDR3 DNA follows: TGCGCCAGCAGCTCTGGACAGGTGAACACCGGGGAGCTGTTTTTT. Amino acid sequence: CASSSGQVNTGELFF.

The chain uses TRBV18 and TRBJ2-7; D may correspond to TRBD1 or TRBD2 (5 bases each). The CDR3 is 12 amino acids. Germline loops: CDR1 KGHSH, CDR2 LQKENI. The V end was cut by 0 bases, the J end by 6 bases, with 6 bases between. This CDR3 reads CASSPPGGEQYF. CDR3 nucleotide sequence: TGTGCCAGCTCACCACCTGGGGGCGAGCAGTACTTC.

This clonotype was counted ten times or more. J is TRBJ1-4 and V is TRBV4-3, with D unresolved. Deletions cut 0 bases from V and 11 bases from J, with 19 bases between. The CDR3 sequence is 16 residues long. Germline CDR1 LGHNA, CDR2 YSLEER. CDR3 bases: TGCGCCAGCAGCCAAGACCGATGGGCAGATTTCTCTAAACTGTTTTTT. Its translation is CASSQDRWADFSKLFF.

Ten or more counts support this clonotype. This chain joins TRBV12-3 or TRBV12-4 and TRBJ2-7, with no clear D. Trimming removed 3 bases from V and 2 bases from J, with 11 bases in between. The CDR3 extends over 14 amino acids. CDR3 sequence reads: CASSFPESAYEQYF. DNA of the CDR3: TGTGCCAGCAGTTTCCCGGAGTCGGCCTACGAGCAGTACTTC.

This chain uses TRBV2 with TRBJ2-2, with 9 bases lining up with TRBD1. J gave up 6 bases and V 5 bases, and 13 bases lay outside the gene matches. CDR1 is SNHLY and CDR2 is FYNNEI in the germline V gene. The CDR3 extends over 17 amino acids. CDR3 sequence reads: CASSYRDREGIAGELFF. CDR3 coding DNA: TGTGCCAGCAGTTACCGGGACAGGGAAGGGATCGCCGGGGAGCTGTTTTTT.

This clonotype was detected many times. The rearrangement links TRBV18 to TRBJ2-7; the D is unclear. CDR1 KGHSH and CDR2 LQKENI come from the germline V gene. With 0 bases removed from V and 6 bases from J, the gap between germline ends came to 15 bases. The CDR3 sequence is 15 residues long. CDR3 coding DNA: TGTGCCAGCTCACCACCTGCCGGGCAGAGCAGCGAGCAGTACTTC. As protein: CASSPPAGQSSEQYF.